This passage covers 12 T cell receptor beta chains from one sample sequenced in a study of somatic mutations in cytotoxic T cells in rheumatoid arthritis. Sequenced by immunoSEQ multiplex PCR; TCRdb stores in-frame clones only, minus some. Of fewer than 30,000 clones listed, approximately 73% are singletons. Sequences were obtained from CD8+ T cells sorted from blood. The receptors derive from a woman under 30 in good health.

J is TRBJ1-2 and V is TRBV29-1; D ambiguous. Per germline, CDR1 SQVTM and CDR2 ANQGSEA. Deletions cut 4 bases from V and 5 bases from J, with 14 bases between. CDR3 size: 13 residues. CDR3 sequence: CSVAQAARYGYTF. CDR3 in DNA: TGCAGCGTTGCCCAGGCGGCAAGGTATGGCTACACCTTC.

This chain uses TRBV28 with TRBJ2-7, with D tentatively TRBD2 (5 bases). CDR1 is MDHEN, CDR2 SYDVKM, per germline. This CDR3 is built from 13 residues. Between the trimmed V and J ends, which lost 5 bases and 7 bases, there was a span of 15 bases. CDR3 in DNA: TGTGCCAGCAGTGTCCGGGGATTGGGTGAGCAGTACGTC. It translates to CASSVRGLGEQYV.

With respect to this clone: In the same sample, other DNA sequences code for this CDR3. The CDR3 DNA reads as TGTGCCAGCAGTGACCGGGACAGTCCCTACAATGAGCAGTTCTTC. Protein product: CASSDRDSPYNEQFF. V and J are TRBV25-1 and TRBJ2-1; 7 nucleotides agree with TRBD1. Germline values: CDR1 MGHDK, CDR2 SYGVNS. V lost 3 bases, J lost 2 bases, and 4 bases stayed unmatched. This CDR3 comprises 15 residues.

The CDR3 nucleotides read TGTGCCATCAGTGATAGTGGCCTATCTGCTACAGATACGCAGTATTTT. Amino acid sequence: CAISDSGLSATDTQYF. The chain joins TRBV10-3 to TRBJ2-3; D is undetermined. The germline gives CDR1 ENHRY, CDR2 SYGVKD. The CDR3 runs to 16 residues. The V end was cut by 3 bases, the J end by 3 bases, with 16 bases between.

The chain recombines TRBV27 with TRBJ2-5, with D perhaps matching TRBD1 (7 bases). Looked up from germline, CDR1 is MNHEY and CDR2 is SMNVEV (reference sequence). V lost 3 bases and J lost 0, with 14 bases in between. The CDR3 runs 16 residues. The CDR3 DNA follows: TGTGCCAGCAGTTTGAAGGCAGGGGGGTACCAAGAGACCCAGTACTTC. It encodes CASSLKAGGYQETQYF.

This sequence joins TRBV5-6 and TRBJ2-3; a possible D gene is TRBD2 (6 bases). The V end was cut by 4 bases, the J end by 0 bases, with 12 bases between. In germline, CDR1 is SGHDT, CDR2 YYEEEE. This CDR3 comprises 15 residues. DNA of the CDR3: TGTGCCAGCAGCCAGGCGGGGCGCAGCACAGATACGCAGTATTTT. This sequence encodes CASSQAGRSTDTQYF.

This clone was seen once. The chain carries TRBV5-4 and TRBJ1-6; D may be TRBD1 (5 bases). Trimming left V 0 bases short and J 9 bases short, with 10 bases between. Per the germline V gene, CDR1 is SGHNT and CDR2 is YYREEE (reference sequence). The CDR3 runs to 14 residues. CDR3 region: CASSLARGGSPLHF. The DNA of the CDR3 is TGTGCCAGCAGCTTGGCCCGCGGGGGTTCACCCCTCCACTTT.

The rearrangement links TRBV11-2 to TRBJ2-7, with 10 bases fitting TRBD1. V trimming: 5 bases; J trimming: 2 bases; junction bases outside the gene matches: 3. Germline V gene sequence: CDR1 SGHAT, CDR2 FQNNGV. CDR3 length equals 14 residues. CDR3 residues: CASSAGTGAYEQYF. As DNA, the CDR3 is TGTGCCAGCAGCGCAGGGACAGGGGCCTACGAGCAGTACTTC.

J is TRBJ1-3 and V is TRBV5-8; no firm D call. Trimming took off 0 bases at V and 4 bases at J, with 8 bases between the two ends. The CDR3 spans 14 residues. Germline loops: CDR1 SGHTS, CDR2 YDEGEE. CDR3 nucleotides: TGTGCCAGCAGCTTGGGGATTTCGGGAAACACCATATATTTT. It is translated as CASSLGISGNTIYF.

The rearrangement joins TRBV19 to TRBJ1-5; 9 bases map to TRBD1. The CDR3 is made up of 14 amino acids. Germline CDR1 LNHDA, CDR2 SQIVND (reference sequence). Losses at the gene ends were 10 bases for V and 4 bases for J; bases not matched to a gene: 8. CDR3 in DNA: TGTGCCACTCATACAGGGGGCGGGAATCAGCCCCAGCATTTT. This sequence encodes CATHTGGGNQPQHF.

The chain uses TRBV5-1 and TRBJ2-2; D call uncertain. The CDR3 covers 13 residues. Germline-derived CDR1 and CDR2 are SGHRS and YFSETQ. V lost 6 bases and J 4 bases, leaving 10 bases between the germline ends. CDR3 residues: CASTRDGTGELFF. For the CDR3, the DNA is TGCGCCAGCACCCGAGACGGCACCGGGGAGCTGTTTTTT.

This chain uses TRBV15 with TRBJ2-1; possibly TRBD2 for D (5 bases). The germline V gene has CDR1 LNHNV and CDR2 YYDKDF (reference sequence). The CDR3 contains 17 residues. The V end was cut by 0 bases, the J end by 3 bases, with 15 bases between. This CDR3 is CATSRDLRGLVYNEQFF. The CDR3, as DNA: TGTGCCACCAGCAGAGATCTCCGGGGTCTGGTCTACAATGAGCAGTTCTTC.